The T cell receptor (beta chain) under discussion was sequenced for a study of blood T cell repertoires in COVID-19. About the research overall: The United States, Italy and Spain supplied acute and convalescent COVID-19 samples. Sources were T cells, B-cell-depleted T cells, or PBMCs; the material itself was cDNA or gDNA.

Per the authors' pipeline: Estimated nucleated cell counts came from reference gene primer amplification. Assay used: immunoSEQ multiplex PCR; TCRdb lists only in-frame clones, some missing. The DNA gave D and trimming, while V, J and clone size come from that table. The sample carries approximately 90,000 clones, roughly 80% recorded once. Germline CDR1 is SGDLS and CDR2 is YYNGEE. The CDR3 sequence is 15 residues long. Trimming took off 2 bases at V and 0 bases at J, with 12 bases between the two ends. V is TRBV9 and J is TRBJ2-7; a weak D match, TRBD2 (6 bases). This clonotype was sampled from a human donor in a cohort sampled during active COVID-19. Sequences were obtained from peripheral blood. The CDR3 region is CASSVGTALSYEQYF. DNA for the CDR3: TGTGCCAGCAGCGTTGGGACTGCCCTCTCCTACGAGCAGTACTTC.